This entry lists 17 T cell receptor beta chains sequenced from one sample in a study of identical twins. TCRdb reprocessed the 5' RACE reads with MiXCR, giving one entry per CDR3 protein. This table holds 240,000 or so distinct CDR3 sequences, about 13% found once. The sample was also reused in another study, on yellow fever vaccine responses in identical twins.

The specimen sequenced was memory (CD45RO+) T cells sorted from blood. The receptors derive from a woman between 18 and 29 years old in good health.

This sequence joins TRBV12-3 or TRBV12-4 and TRBJ2-1, with TRBD2 identical over 12 bases. The CDR3 totals 19 residues. CDR3 in amino acids: CTFSLALRGLAGGLNEQFF. As DNA, the CDR3 is TGTACCTTCAGTTTAGCGCTAAGGGGGCTAGCGGGAGGGCTTAATGAGCAGTTCTTC.

This sequence joins TRBV19 and TRBJ2-1; TRBD2 matches at 11 bases. CDR3 length: 19 amino acids. V trimming: 6 bases; J trimming: 0 bases; junction bases outside the gene matches: 13. Germline CDR1 is LNHDA and CDR2 is SQIVND (reference sequence). CDR3 sequence reads: CASSRKRLAGRLSYNEQFF. The CDR3, as DNA: TGTGCCAGTAGCCGCAAGAGACTAGCGGGACGACTCTCCTACAATGAGCAGTTCTTC.

Written as DNA, the CDR3 is TGTGCCAGCTCACCAATCGCAGGGGGAAAGTTTTGGAATGAGCAGTTCTTC. Translation gives CASSPIAGGKFWNEQFF. The chain uses TRBV18 and TRBJ2-1, with 7 bases that match TRBD1. The V segment lost 2 bases and the J segment 7 bases; nucleotides outside the gene matches: 14. Per the germline V gene, CDR1 is KGHSH and CDR2 is LQKENI. There are 17 residues in the CDR3.

The chain carries TRBV2 and TRBJ2-3, with 7 bases aligning to TRBD2. The V gene's germline CDR1 is SNHLY and CDR2 FYNNEI. The junction had 1 base not matched to a gene; V was cut back by 0 bases and J by 4 bases. The CDR3 covers 14 residues. The CDR3 sequence is CASSEATSPDTQYF. The CDR3, as DNA: TGTGCCAGCAGTGAAGCGACTAGCCCAGATACGCAGTATTTT. Filled out from reference TRBV2 and TRBJ2-3, the complete variable domain reads EPEVTQTPSHQVTQMGQEVILRCVPISNHLYFYWYRQILGQKVEFLVSFYNNEISEKSEIFDDQFSVERPDGSNFTLKIRSTKLEDSAMYFCASSEATSPDTQYFGPGTRLTVL.

V and J are TRBV6-1 and TRBJ2-5; 10 bases map to TRBD2. V shed 5 bases, J shed 2 bases, and the junction held 5 bases outside the gene matches. This CDR3 contains 15 residues. The V gene's germline CDR1 is MNHNS and CDR2 SASEGT. In nucleotides, the CDR3 is TGTGCCAGCAGTCTCGCTAGCGGGGGACAAGAGACCCAGTACTTC. Translating gives CASSLASGGQETQYF.

This sequence joins TRBV5-1 and TRBJ2-3, with D tentatively TRBD1 (8 bases). Germline CDR1 and CDR2: SGHRS and YFSETQ. Trimming pared 4 bases from V and 2 bases from J, leaving 14 bases between. The CDR3 spans 15 residues. The CDR3 reads CASSRGDRITDTQYF. CDR3 nucleotides: TGCGCCAGCAGCCGGGGGGACAGGATCACAGATACGCAGTATTTT.

In its sample, this clonotype was seen a few times. V and J are TRBV12-3 or TRBV12-4 and TRBJ2-5, with D perhaps matching TRBD1 or TRBD2 (5 bases each). Trimming removed 7 bases from V and 4 bases from J, with 13 bases in between. This CDR3 is 13 amino acids long. The CDR3 nucleotides are TGTGCCAGCACCGCCGGGGACGGAGAGACCCAGTACTTC. Translated, it gives CASTAGDGETQYF.

This chain links TRBV19 with TRBJ2-1; 12 nucleotides agree with TRBD2. CDR1 and CDR2 from the germline V gene are LNHDA and SQIVND (reference sequence). The J segment lost 4 bases and the V segment lost 7 bases, leaving 2 bases of the junction unmatched. The CDR3 contains 14 residues. CDR3 loop: CASNGLAGYNEQFF. CDR3 nucleotide sequence: TGTGCCAGTAACGGACTAGCGGGGTACAATGAGCAGTTCTTC.

This clonotype has more than one count but fewer than ten. The gene calls are TRBV6-5 and TRBJ2-7; D tentatively fits TRBD1 or TRBD2 (5 bases each). CDR3 length: 12 residues. The ends were cut back, 7 bases at V and 2 bases at J, with 9 bases in the middle. Germline V CDR1 and CDR2: MNHEY, SVGAGI. DNA of the CDR3: TGTGCCAGCACCGGGACCACCTACGAGCAGTACTTC. Residues: CASTGTTYEQYF.

This clonotype showed up many times. The gene calls are TRBV29-1 and TRBJ2-4; D is undetermined. Germline-derived CDR1 and CDR2 are SQVTM and ANQGSEA. V was pared by 4 bases and J by 0 bases, with 10 bases between. CDR3 length: 14 residues. The CDR3 region has the DNA TGCAGCGTTGTCCTCGTCTTAGCCAAAAACATTCAGTACTTC. Its protein product is CSVVLVLAKNIQYF.

The chain employs TRBV24-1 and TRBJ2-5, with TRBD2 matching over 7 bases. This CDR3 comprises 15 residues. In germline, CDR1 is KGHDR, CDR2 SFDVKD. J was trimmed by 5 bases and V by 4 bases; bases with no gene match: 9. The CDR3 protein is CATSETGGRGETQYF. CDR3 sequence (DNA): TGTGCCACCAGTGAGACGGGCGGGCGGGGGGAGACCCAGTACTTC.

DNA for the CDR3: TGCGCCAGCAGCCAGAGCGGGCTTCAAGAGACCCAGTACTTC. It specifies CASSQSGLQETQYF. V is TRBV4-1 and J is TRBJ2-5, with D tentatively TRBD2 (6 bases). CDR1 MGHRA and CDR2 YSYEKL come from the germline V gene. V shed 3 bases and J shed 2 bases, with 10 bases lying between them. CDR3 size: 14 residues.

This rearrangement joins TRBV5-1 to TRBJ1-1, with a possible D match to TRBD1 (6 bases). Germline V gives CDR1 SGHRS, CDR2 YFSETQ. The CDR3 length is 16 residues. Trimming took off 3 bases at V and 0 bases at J, with 15 bases between the two ends. The chain's CDR3 is CASSSRGTGMNTEAFF. DNA of the CDR3: TGCGCCAGCAGCTCAAGAGGTACAGGGATGAACACTGAAGCTTTCTTT.

A few counts support this clonotype. The chain couples TRBV29-1 to TRBJ2-2; 10 positions agree with TRBD1. The V gene end was trimmed by 1 base and the J gene end by 6 bases; junction bases not matched to a gene: 5. This CDR3 is 15 amino acids long. The V gene's germline CDR1 is SQVTM and CDR2 ANQGSEA. The CDR3 region is CSVEGGTGVAGELFF. As DNA, the CDR3 is TGCAGCGTTGAAGGAGGGACAGGGGTAGCCGGGGAGCTGTTTTTT.

V usage is TRBV7-2 and J usage is TRBJ2-1; D is uncertain. This CDR3 contains 14 residues. The germline V and J ends were trimmed by 6 bases and 6 bases, with 15 bases remaining between them. Per germline, CDR1 SGHTA and CDR2 FQGNSA. The CDR3 DNA reads TGTGCCAGCAGTCCTCGTGTTTCCCCCAATGAGCAGTTCTTC. Amino acids: CASSPRVSPNEQFF. Together with reference TRBV7-2 and TRBJ2-1, the CDR3 gives the full variable domain: GAGVSQSPSNKVTEKGKDVELRCDPISGHTALYWYRQSLGQGLEFLIYFQGNSAPDKSGLPSDRFSAERTGGSVSTLTIQRTQQEDSAVYLCASSPRVSPNEQFFGPGTRLTVL.

CDR3 DNA sequence: TGTGCCAGCATGACTAGCGGGGGGGCAGAGACCCAGTACTTC. It codes for CASMTSGGAETQYF. V gene TRBV2 combines with J gene TRBJ2-5; 14 positions match TRBD2. Trimming at V came to 7 bases and at J to 4 bases, leaving 2 bases not matched to a gene. In germline, CDR1 is SNHLY, CDR2 FYNNEI. This CDR3 comprises 14 residues.

This clonotype was seen ten or more times. The V gene is TRBV12-3 or TRBV12-4, the J gene TRBJ2-5, with 11 bases fitting TRBD1. V was clipped by 7 bases and J by 5 bases; unmatched bases: 9. The CDR3 covers 15 residues. The CDR3 sequence: CASTHRDRGKETQYF. CDR3 sequence (DNA): TGTGCCAGCACCCACCGGGACAGGGGGAAGGAGACCCAGTACTTC.